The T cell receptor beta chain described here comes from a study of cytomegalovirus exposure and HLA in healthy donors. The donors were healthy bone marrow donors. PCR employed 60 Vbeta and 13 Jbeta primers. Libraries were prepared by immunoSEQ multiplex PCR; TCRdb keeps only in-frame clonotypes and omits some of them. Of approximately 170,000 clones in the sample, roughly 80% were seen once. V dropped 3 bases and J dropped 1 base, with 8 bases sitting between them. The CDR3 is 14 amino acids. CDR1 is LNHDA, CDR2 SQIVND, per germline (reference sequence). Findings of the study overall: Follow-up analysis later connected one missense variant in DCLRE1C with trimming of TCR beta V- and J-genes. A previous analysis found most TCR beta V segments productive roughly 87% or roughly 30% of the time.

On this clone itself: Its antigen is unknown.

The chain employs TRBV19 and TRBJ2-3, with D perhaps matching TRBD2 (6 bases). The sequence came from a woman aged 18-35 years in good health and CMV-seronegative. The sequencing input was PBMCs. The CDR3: CASSIGGGTDTQYF. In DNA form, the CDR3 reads TGTGCCAGTAGTATTGGAGGGGGCACAGATACGCAGTATTTT.